This record looks at one TCR beta chain sequence and its context. The antigen this receptor binds is unknown. No much larger clonotype is one base removed from it; base qualities were not supplied. The source of the sample is a study of OX40 agonist ivuxolimab in advanced cancers. About the investigation overall: Ivuxolimab was an agonistic, fully human IgG2 monoclonal antibody directed against OX40 (CD134), a costimulatory receptor. Partial responses were achieved by three dose-escalation patients, of whom one had hepatocellular carcinoma and two had cutaneous melanoma. The purpose of peripheral TCRbeta sequencing was to test whether ivuxolimab changed TCR sequence diversity and led to clonal T-cell expansion. Of the approximately 54 dose-escalation patients, hepatocellular carcinoma was present in about 19, melanoma in around 15, renal cell carcinoma in 9 and head and neck cancer in 9. Prior anti-PD-1, anti-PD-L1 or anti-CTLA-4 therapy was permitted, and checkpoint inhibitors had been received by about 36% of dose-escalation patients. The paper reports the monotherapy dose-escalation portion (N = 52 patients) of the phase I ivuxolimab trial. A male proportion of roughly 80% and a mean age of approximately 62 years, ranging from about 23 to 90, were recorded for the dose-escalation cohort. Intravenous ivuxolimab was administered to patients every 2 weeks at six dose levels: 0.01, 0.1, 0.3, 1.5, 3 and 10 mg/kg.

The immunoSEQ Assay was used for sequencing of TCRbeta CDR3 regions. TCRdb took over this immuneACCESS table, retaining in-frame rearrangements with V and J assigned. Such tables are incomplete; in checked studies, under half of the missing clones stem from an unresolved V gene, and the remainder is unexplained. This sample's table contains dozens of clones. The trial excluded patients who had a history of autoimmune disease or were on systemic immunosuppression. Samples came from an open-label, multicenter, first-in-human phase I dose-escalation trial of ivuxolimab. Adults with locally advanced or metastatic head and neck squamous cell, hepatocellular, melanoma or renal cell carcinoma were enrolled in the trial. The paper's findings and limits, for the study overall: At doses from 0.1 to 3.0 mg/kg, clonal expansion was seen in both CD4+ and CD8+ blood T cells between baseline and week 6. The antigen specificity of the clonally expanded peripheral T cells was not determined. After ivuxolimab, CD8+ T cells had more expanded clones than CD4+ T cells on average. In the 0.1-3.0 mg/kg groups, partial responders were among the patients with the lowest normalized peripheral clonal expansion, particularly in CD8+ T cells. Low levels of normalized T-cell clonal expansion were also shown by some nonresponding patients.

The specimen was obtained in a trial of the OX40 agonist ivuxolimab. This sequence originates from an adult with an advanced solid tumor such as melanoma, head and neck, liver or kidney cancer.

The DNA sequence is TGTGCCAGCAGCTTGGGGCGCTCTGGGGCCAACGTCCTGACTTTC. It specifies CASSLGRSGANVLTF. The chain links TRBV11-3 with TRBJ2-6; a weak D assignment points to TRBD1 (5 bases agree). CDR1 SGHNT and CDR2 YENEEA were looked up in the germline V gene. The CDR3 measures 15 amino acids from cysteine to phenylalanine. Only the CDR3 DNA is retained, 45 bases long and in frame from the first base. V loses 3 bases of germline sequence and J loses 0 bases, and the interval between the two ends is 6 bases.